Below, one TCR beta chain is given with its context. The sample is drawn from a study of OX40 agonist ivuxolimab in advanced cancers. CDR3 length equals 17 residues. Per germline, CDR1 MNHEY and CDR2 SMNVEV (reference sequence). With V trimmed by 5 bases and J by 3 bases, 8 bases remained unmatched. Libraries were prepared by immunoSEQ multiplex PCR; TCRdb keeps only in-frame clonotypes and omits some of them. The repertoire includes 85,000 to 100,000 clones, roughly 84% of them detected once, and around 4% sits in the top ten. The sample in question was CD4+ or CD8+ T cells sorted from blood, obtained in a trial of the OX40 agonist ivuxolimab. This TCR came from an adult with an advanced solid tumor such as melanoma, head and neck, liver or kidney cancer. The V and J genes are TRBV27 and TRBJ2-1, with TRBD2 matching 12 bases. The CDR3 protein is CASSQTSGRGSYNEQFF. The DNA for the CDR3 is TGTGCCAGCAGTCAGACTAGCGGGAGAGGTAGCTACAATGAGCAGTTCTTC.